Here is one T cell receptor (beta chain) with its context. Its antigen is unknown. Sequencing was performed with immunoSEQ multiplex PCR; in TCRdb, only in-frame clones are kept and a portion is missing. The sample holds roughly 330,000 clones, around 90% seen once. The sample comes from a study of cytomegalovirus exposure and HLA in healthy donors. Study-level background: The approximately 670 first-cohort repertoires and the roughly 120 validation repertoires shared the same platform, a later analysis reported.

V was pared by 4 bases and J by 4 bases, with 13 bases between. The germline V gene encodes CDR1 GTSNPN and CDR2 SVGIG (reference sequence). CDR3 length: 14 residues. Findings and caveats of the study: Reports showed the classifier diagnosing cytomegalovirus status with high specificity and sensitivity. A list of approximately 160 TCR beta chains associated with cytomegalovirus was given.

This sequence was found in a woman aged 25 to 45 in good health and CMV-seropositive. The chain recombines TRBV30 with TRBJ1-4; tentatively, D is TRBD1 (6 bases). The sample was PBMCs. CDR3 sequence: CAWNQGHVNEKLFF. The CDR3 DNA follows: TGTGCCTGGAATCAGGGACATGTTAATGAAAAACTGTTTTTT.